These T cell receptor beta chains were read from a single sample in a study of blood T cell repertoires in COVID-19. Some clones are missing from TCRdb's copy, which holds only in-frame ones; the method was immunoSEQ multiplex PCR. The data contain 250,000 to 350,000 clones, 70% to 90% of them singletons. The specimen sequenced was peripheral blood. These receptors were obtained from a man aged 18 to 29 with active or convalescent COVID-19. CDR3s include the opening cysteine and the closing phenylalanine or tryptophan. A D gene is named only where the DNA matches it firmly. Clone size is stated in some rows and not others, as once, few, many or a class when expanded.

clone_size	j_call	d_call	v_call	cdr3_aa	cdr3_nt
-	TRBJ1-5	-	TRBV25-1	CASSESGNQPQHF	TGTGCCAGCAGTGAATCAGGCAATCAGCCCCAGCATTTT
-	TRBJ1-2	-	TRBV2	CASNQEAYGYTF	TGTGCCAGCAATCAGGAAGCCTATGGCTACACCTTC
-	TRBJ2-2	-	TRBV7-9	CASSLQGDGELFF	TGTGCCAGCAGCCTACAGGGCGACGGGGAGCTGTTTTTT
-	TRBJ2-5	TRBD2	TRBV19	CASTASGGEETQYF	TGTGCCAGTACCGCTAGCGGGGGGGAAGAGACCCAGTACTTC
-	TRBJ1-2	TRBD1	TRBV4-2	CASSQERDSVYGYTF	TGTGCCAGCAGCCAAGAACGGGACAGCGTCTATGGCTACACCTTC
-	TRBJ2-7	TRBD1	TRBV6-5	CASSRDPTGSYEQYF	TGTGCCAGCAGCCGCGACCCGACAGGGTCCTACGAGCAGTACTTC
-	TRBJ2-1	-	TRBV11-2	CASSLGGGSGNEQFF	TGTGCCAGCAGCTTAGGGGGGGGCTCCGGAAATGAGCAGTTCTTC
once	TRBJ2-3	TRBD1	TRBV11-1	CASSSRQGNAADTQYF	TGTGCCAGCAGCTCCCGACAGGGGAACGCCGCAGATACGCAGTATTTT
-	TRBJ1-1	TRBD1	TRBV5-1	CASVDRVGSTEAFF	TGCGCCAGCGTGGACAGGGTGGGAAGCACTGAAGCTTTCTTT
-	TRBJ1-5	TRBD1	TRBV12-3/TRBV12-4	CAVGQGAGQPQHF	TGTGCCGTAGGGCAGGGGGCGGGTCAGCCCCAGCATTTT
-	TRBJ1-2	TRBD1	TRBV2	CASSERDRERFNYGYTF	TGTGCCAGCAGTGAAAGAGACAGGGAGAGATTTAACTATGGCTACACCTTC
-	TRBJ1-1	TRBD1	TRBV18	CASSPSYRGSSTEAFF	TGTGCCAGCTCACCGAGCTACAGGGGGTCGAGCACTGAAGCTTTCTTT
-	TRBJ1-5	-	TRBV9	CASSVRGYSNQPQHF	TGTGCCAGCAGCGTACGCGGCTATAGCAATCAGCCCCAGCATTTT
-	TRBJ2-3	TRBD2	TRBV9	CASSVDWASGTDTQYF	TGTGCCAGCAGCGTAGATTGGGCTAGCGGGACGGATACGCAGTATTTT
-	TRBJ2-7	-	TRBV20-1	CSANRDYEQYF	TGCAGTGCTAACAGGGACTACGAGCAGTACTTC
few	TRBJ2-7	-	TRBV5-1	CASTSFHSSYEQYF	TGCGCCAGCACGTCCTTCCACTCCTCCTACGAGCAGTACTTC
many	TRBJ1-2	-	TRBV7-9	CASSLAADRNYGYTF	TGTGCCAGCAGCTTAGCGGCGGACAGAAACTATGGCTACACCTTC
-	TRBJ1-1	TRBD1	TRBV7-3	CASSSHGQGNLGTEAFF	TGTGCCAGCAGCTCCCACGGACAGGGTAATTTGGGCACTGAAGCTTTCTTT
-	TRBJ1-2	-	TRBV25-1	CASSDLSGQVYGYTF	TGTGCCAGCAGTGATCTCTCCGGACAAGTCTATGGCTACACCTTC
-	TRBJ1-5	-	TRBV25-1	CASSDGTTNNQPQHF	TGTGCCAGCAGCGACGGGACAACCAACAATCAGCCCCAGCATTTT
-	TRBJ2-2	TRBD1	TRBV5-4	CASSPKRRTGGRNGELFF	TGTGCCAGCAGCCCCAAACGGCGGACAGGGGGCCGAAACGGGGAGCTGTTTTTT
-	TRBJ2-5	-	TRBV11-3	CASSFGPKETQYF	TGTGCCAGCAGCTTTGGGCCGAAAGAGACCCAGTACTTC
-	TRBJ2-7	TRBD2	TRBV2	CASRKTSDEQYF	TGTGCCAGCAGGAAGACTAGCGACGAGCAGTACTTC
-	TRBJ1-2	-	TRBV11-2	CASSLSGVGYTF	TGTGCCAGCAGCTTATCAGGGGTCGGCTACACCTTC
once	TRBJ2-7	-	TRBV4-1	CASSQERGNEQYF	TGCGCCAGCAGCCAAGAACGGGGGAACGAGCAGTACTTC
-	TRBJ1-2	TRBD1	TRBV5-4	CASSPGTGGYHGGYTF	TGTGCCAGCAGCCCCGGGACAGGGGGTTATCATGGAGGCTACACCTTC
-	TRBJ2-1	-	TRBV29-1	CSVDSYGNEQFF	TGCAGCGTTGATAGCTATGGAAATGAGCAGTTCTTC
-	TRBJ2-5	TRBD2	TRBV11-2	CASSSAGGKETQYF	TGTGCCAGCAGCAGCGCGGGAGGTAAAGAGACCCAGTACTTC
-	TRBJ2-7	-	TRBV2	CASSEGAMGPYEQYF	TGTGCCAGCAGTGAGGGGGCGATGGGGCCCTACGAGCAGTACTTC
once	TRBJ1-5	TRBD1	TRBV16	CASSQYRGKDQPQHF	TGTGCCAGCAGCCAATACAGGGGGAAGGATCAGCCCCAGCATTTT
-	TRBJ2-7	-	TRBV6-6	CASGDTTYEQYF	TGTGCCAGCGGGGACACCACCTACGAGCAGTACTTC
-	TRBJ1-5	-	TRBV7-2	CASSLRQAFNQPQHF	TGTGCCAGCAGCTTACGACAGGCCTTTAATCAGCCCCAGCATTTT
-	TRBJ2-7	TRBD2	TRBV10-1	CASSPNLAGSIYEQYF	TGCGCCAGCAGCCCGAACCTAGCGGGTTCTATCTACGAGCAGTACTTC
-	TRBJ2-7	TRBD2	TRBV11-2	CASLRAGGIWDEQYF	TGTGCCAGCCTCCGGGCGGGGGGGATCTGGGACGAGCAGTACTTC
-	TRBJ1-2	-	TRBV10-2	CASSPEVSGYTF	TGCGCCAGCAGCCCCGAGGTCTCGGGCTACACCTTC
-	TRBJ2-2	-	TRBV12-5	CASGLSAGNTGELFF	TGTGCTAGTGGTTTGTCGGCAGGCAACACCGGGGAGCTGTTTTTT
once	TRBJ2-7	-	TRBV7-8	CASSSSPGGLSYEQYF	TGTGCCAGCAGCTCTAGTCCGGGGGGCCTCTCCTACGAGCAGTACTTC
-	TRBJ1-1	-	TRBV5-1	CASSLSRLNTEAFF	TGCGCCAGCAGCTTGTCCCGTCTGAACACTGAAGCTTTCTTT
once	TRBJ1-1	-	TRBV29-1	CSVTTGPEAFF	TGCAGCGTAACGACAGGTCCCGAAGCTTTCTTT
once	TRBJ2-3	-	TRBV7-8	CASSLAPRVNTQYF	TGTGCCAGCAGCTTAGCCCCCAGGGTCAATACGCAGTATTTT
-	TRBJ1-1	-	TRBV5-5	CASSLEGYWNTEAFF	TGTGCCAGCAGCTTGGAGGGGTATTGGAACACTGAAGCTTTCTTT
-	TRBJ2-5	TRBD1	TRBV6-5	CASSPGQQETQYF	TGTGCCAGCAGCCCGGGACAGCAAGAGACCCAGTACTTC
-	TRBJ1-2	-	TRBV6-4	CASSDSVGSRDCYGYTF	TGTGCCAGCAGTGACTCCGTGGGTTCCAGGGATTGCTATGGCTACACCTTC
-	TRBJ2-4	TRBD1	TRBV5-1	CASSPAQGVVKNIQYF	TGCGCCAGCAGCCCGGCACAGGGGGTCGTCAAAAACATTCAGTACTTC
-	TRBJ1-3	-	TRBV27	CASSGSGLPGNTIYF	TGTGCCAGCAGCGGATCGGGTTTGCCTGGAAACACCATATATTTT
once	TRBJ2-5	TRBD2	TRBV4-1	CASSPSEAVLAGETQYF	TGCGCCAGCAGCCCCAGCGAAGCGGTCTTAGCGGGGGAGACCCAGTACTTC
-	TRBJ2-2	TRBD2	TRBV6-6	CASRTSPNTGELFF	TGTGCCAGCAGGACTAGCCCGAACACCGGGGAGCTGTTTTTT
-	TRBJ1-4	-	TRBV3-1/TRBV3-2	CASSQNQQASGYEKLFF	TGTGCCAGCAGCCAAAATCAACAGGCTTCGGGCTATGAAAAACTGTTTTTT
-	TRBJ2-1	TRBD2	TRBV6-5	CASSYSLASGQFF	TGTGCCAGCAGTTACTCGTTGGCTAGCGGGCAGTTCTTC
-	TRBJ2-5	TRBD1	TRBV6-2/TRBV6-3	CASSYSDRGVYF	TGTGCCAGCAGTTACTCGGACAGGGGGGTGTACTTC
-	TRBJ2-3	-	TRBV7-8	CASSLRGPSTDTQYF	TGTGCCAGCAGTCTCCGCGGTCCTAGCACAGATACGCAGTATTTT